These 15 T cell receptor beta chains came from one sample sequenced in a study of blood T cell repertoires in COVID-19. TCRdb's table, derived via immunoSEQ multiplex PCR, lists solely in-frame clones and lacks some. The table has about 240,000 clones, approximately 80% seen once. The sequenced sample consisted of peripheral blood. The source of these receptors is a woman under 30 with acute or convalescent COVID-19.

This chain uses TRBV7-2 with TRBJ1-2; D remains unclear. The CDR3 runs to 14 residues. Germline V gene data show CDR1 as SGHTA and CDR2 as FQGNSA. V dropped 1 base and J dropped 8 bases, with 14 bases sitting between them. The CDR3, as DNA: TGTGCCAGCAGCTTAGAGGTTGGGCCGTCGGGCTACACCTTC. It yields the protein CASSLEVGPSGYTF.

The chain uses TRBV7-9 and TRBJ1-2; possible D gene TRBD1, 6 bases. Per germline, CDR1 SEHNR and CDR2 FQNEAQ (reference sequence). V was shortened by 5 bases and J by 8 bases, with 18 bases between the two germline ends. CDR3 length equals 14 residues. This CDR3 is CASSTRGRGDGYTF. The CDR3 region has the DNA TGTGCCAGCAGCACCCGGGGCAGGGGAGACGGCTACACCTTC. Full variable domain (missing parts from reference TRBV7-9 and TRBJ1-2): DTGVSQNPRHKITKRGQNVTFRCDPISEHNRLYWYRQTLGQGPEFLTYFQNEAQLEKSRLLSDRFSAERPKGSFSTLEIQRTEQGDSAMYLCASSTRGRGDGYTFGSGTRLTVV.

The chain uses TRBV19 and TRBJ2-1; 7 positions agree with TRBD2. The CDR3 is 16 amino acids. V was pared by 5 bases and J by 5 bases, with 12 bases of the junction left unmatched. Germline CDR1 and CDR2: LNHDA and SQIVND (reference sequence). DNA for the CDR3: TGTGCCAGTAGTCCCCAAGCCGGGACTACGCACAATGAGCAGTTCTTC. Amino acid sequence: CASSPQAGTTHNEQFF.

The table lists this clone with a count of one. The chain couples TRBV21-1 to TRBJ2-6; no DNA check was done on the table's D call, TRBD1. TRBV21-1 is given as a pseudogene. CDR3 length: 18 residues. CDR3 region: CASSPQQGKEAGANVLTF. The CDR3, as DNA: TGTGCCAGCAGCCCCCAACAGGGTAAGGAGGCTGGGGCCAACGTCCTGACTTTC.

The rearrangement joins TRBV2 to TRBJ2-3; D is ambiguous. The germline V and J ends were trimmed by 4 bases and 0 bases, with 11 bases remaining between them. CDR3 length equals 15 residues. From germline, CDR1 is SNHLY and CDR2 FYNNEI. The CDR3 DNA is TGTGCCAGCAGTGTCCTTCGGTCTAGCACAGATACGCAGTATTTT. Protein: CASSVLRSSTDTQYF.

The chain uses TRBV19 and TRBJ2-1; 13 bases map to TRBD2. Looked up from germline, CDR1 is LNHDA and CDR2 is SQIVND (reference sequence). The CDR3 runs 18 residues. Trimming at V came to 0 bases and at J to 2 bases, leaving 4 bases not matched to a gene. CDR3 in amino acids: CASSIETGLAGTYNEQFF. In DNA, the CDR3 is TGTGCCAGTAGTATAGAAACGGGACTAGCGGGGACCTACAATGAGCAGTTCTTC.

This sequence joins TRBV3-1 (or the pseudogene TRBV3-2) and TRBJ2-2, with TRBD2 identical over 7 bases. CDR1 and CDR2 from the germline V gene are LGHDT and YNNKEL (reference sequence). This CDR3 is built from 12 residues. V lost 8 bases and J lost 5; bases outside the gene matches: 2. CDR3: CASGEGTGELFF. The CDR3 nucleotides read TGTGCCAGCGGGGAGGGTACCGGGGAGCTGTTTTTT.

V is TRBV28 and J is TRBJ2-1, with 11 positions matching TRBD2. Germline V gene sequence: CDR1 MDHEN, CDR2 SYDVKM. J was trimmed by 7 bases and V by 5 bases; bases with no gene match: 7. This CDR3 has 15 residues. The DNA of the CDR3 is TGTGCCAGCAGTCGACTAGCGGGGAAGCGTAATGAGCAGTTCTTC. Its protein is CASSRLAGKRNEQFF.

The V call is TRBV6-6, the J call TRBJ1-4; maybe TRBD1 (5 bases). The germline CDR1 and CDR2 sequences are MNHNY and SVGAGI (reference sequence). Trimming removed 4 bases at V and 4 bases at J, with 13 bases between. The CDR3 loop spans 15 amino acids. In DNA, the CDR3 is TGTGCCAGCAGTTTTTCAGGGAACTATAATGAAAAACTGTTTTTT. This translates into CASSFSGNYNEKLFF.

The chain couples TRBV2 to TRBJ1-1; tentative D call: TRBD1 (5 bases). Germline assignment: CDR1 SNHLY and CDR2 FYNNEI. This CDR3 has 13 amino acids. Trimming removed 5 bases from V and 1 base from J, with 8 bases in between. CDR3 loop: CASSRGWNTEAFF. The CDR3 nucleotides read TGTGCCAGCAGTAGGGGTTGGAACACTGAAGCTTTCTTT.

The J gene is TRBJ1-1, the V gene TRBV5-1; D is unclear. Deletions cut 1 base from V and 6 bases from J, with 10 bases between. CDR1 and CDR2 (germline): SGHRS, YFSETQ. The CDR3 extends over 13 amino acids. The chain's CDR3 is CASSLNRMAEAFF. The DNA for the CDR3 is TGCGCCAGCAGCTTGAACAGAATGGCTGAAGCTTTCTTT.

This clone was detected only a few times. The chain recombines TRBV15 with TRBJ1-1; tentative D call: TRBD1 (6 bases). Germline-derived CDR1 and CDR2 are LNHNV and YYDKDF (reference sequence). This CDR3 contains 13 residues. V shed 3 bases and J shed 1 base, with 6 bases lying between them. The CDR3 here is CATSRTGNTEAFF. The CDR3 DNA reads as TGTGCCACCAGCAGGACAGGGAACACTGAAGCTTTCTTT.

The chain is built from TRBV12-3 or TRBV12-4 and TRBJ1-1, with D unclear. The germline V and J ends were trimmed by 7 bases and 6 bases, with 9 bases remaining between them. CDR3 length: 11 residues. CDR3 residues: CASKVGAEAFF. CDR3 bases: TGTGCCAGCAAAGTCGGGGCTGAAGCTTTCTTT.

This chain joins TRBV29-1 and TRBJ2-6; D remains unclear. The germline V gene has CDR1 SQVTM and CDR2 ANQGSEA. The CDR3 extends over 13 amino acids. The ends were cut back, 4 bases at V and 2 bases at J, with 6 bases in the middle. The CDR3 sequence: CSVGAAGANVLTF. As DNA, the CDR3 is TGCAGCGTTGGTGCGGCTGGGGCCAACGTCCTGACTTTC.

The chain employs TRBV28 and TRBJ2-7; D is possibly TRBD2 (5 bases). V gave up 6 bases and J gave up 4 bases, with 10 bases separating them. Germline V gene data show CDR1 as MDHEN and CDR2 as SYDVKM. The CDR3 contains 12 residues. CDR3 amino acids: CASRSGVYEQYF. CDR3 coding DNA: TGTGCCAGCAGGTCCGGGGTTTACGAGCAGTACTTC.